The text below deals with one T cell receptor (beta chain). The clone's antigen remains unknown. Base qualities are not provided; no much larger clone lies one nucleotide away. The data originate from a study of CD8+ T cells in alopecia areata (dated by TCRdb to about 2018). Broadly, across the study: Treated patients were enrolled in an open-label pilot trial of oral tofacitinib at 5 to 10 mg twice daily for moderate-to-severe alopecia areata. Patients received tofacitinib for 6 to 18 months and were then followed off drug for 6 months to check for delayed response and recurrence. The study used high-throughput TCRbeta sequencing to examine T cell clonal expansion in alopecia areata, in both the C3H/HeJ mouse model and human patients. In humans, TCRbeta sequencing was performed on scalp tissue and on sorted CD4+ and CD8+ peripheral blood T cells from healthy controls and from patients with patchy or totalis/universalis alopecia areata. Biopsies were taken from tofacitinib-treated patients at baseline and again at 4 and 24 weeks into treatment, and several of those patients also had a later scalp biopsy. Scalp clonality was compared among normal scalp (n=4), patchy alopecia areata scalp (n=8), and alopecia totalis/universalis scalp (n=8). RNA was extracted with the PAXgene miRNA kit for fixed scalp, the miRNeasy kit for PBMCs, and the RNeasy kit for mouse skin. Amplification of TCRbeta CDR3 regions was done by immunoSEQ multiplex PCR using 35 Vbeta forward primers and 13 Jbeta reverse primers.

What the time point label conveys for this sample: baseline before oral tofacitinib. Lesional scalp punch biopsies and peripheral blood were collected from alopecia areata patients. PBMCs were isolated by density centrifugation and stained for CD3, CD4 and CD8, after which CD4+ and CD8+ T cells were sorted on a FACSAria. To prepare the library, the immunoSEQ multiplex PCR assay was applied. RNA was extracted from all samples and reverse transcribed into cDNA, which served as template for TCR sequencing. SuperScript III was used for first-strand cDNA synthesis, primed with a 2:1 mix of oligo-dT and random hexamers. Amplification bias was assessed with a synthetic immune receptor repertoire, and residual bias was removed computationally. In the authors' own workflow: Raw reads were preprocessed to remove errors, and CDR3 was defined according to IMGT conventions as the region from the conserved cysteine to phenylalanine. Clonality was calculated as 1 minus Shannon entropy normalized by log2 of the number of productive unique TCRs. CD4 or CD8 identity of scalp clones was inferred by cross-referencing scalp TCRbeta sequences with sorted blood CD4 and CD8 repertoires. This immuneACCESS table, as held by TCRdb, lists in-frame sequences with V and J called but not all clones. Of the missing ones, under half trace to an unresolved V gene in checked studies; the others have no known cause. V and J calls and clone size are given by that table; D and trimming were obtained from the DNA. The sample includes about 140,000 clones, with 45% to 60% observed a single time. Clones ranked in the top ten supply 0.85% to 1% of the sample.

Trimming leaves V shorter by 4 bases and J shorter by 4 bases, with the junction holding 8 bases beyond the gene matches. CDR1 SGHNT and CDR2 YYREEE were looked up in the germline V gene (reference sequence). The CDR3 contains 15 residues, cysteine and phenylalanine counted. The sequence is cut down to CDR3 DNA, 45 bases in frame from base 1. Findings and caveats that apply to the study as a whole: TCR sequences shared between patients were less clear than in mice, possibly partly because of HLA diversity in the patient population. Resident alphabeta T cells in normal human skin are also sequenced, complicating scalp TCR repertoire analysis, unlike mouse skin dominated by gammadelta T cells. Higher clonality and more expanded CD8+ clones were observed in lesional scalp than in normal scalp, particularly in alopecia totalis/universalis, a finding suggestive of antigenic drive.

The sample consisted of CD4+ T cells sorted from blood, taken at week 0. This receptor was identified in a human donor with alopecia areata. Here the chain combines TRBV5-4 and TRBJ2-1; TRBD1 fits 7 bases in the junction. The DNA sequence is as follows: TGTGCCAGCAGCAGTCTAGGGGGCGCGTACAATGAGCAGTTCTTC. This encodes CASSSLGGAYNEQFF.